The 10 T cell receptor beta chains below were found in one sample sequenced in a study of T-cell reconstitution after alpha-beta-depleted transplantation in children. Unique molecular identifiers were incorporated into the prepared TCRbeta library. TCRdb processed the PCR reads anew with MiXCR; each CDR3 protein has one entry. The profile shows about 980,000 distinct CDR3 sequences, less than 30% of them singletons. The input for sequencing was PBMCs, mostly from graft donor cells, taken 360 days after TCRalphabeta/CD19-depleted stem cell transplant. The receptors stem from a boy younger than two who had a stem cell transplant for SCID, so the T cells may come from the graft donor.

V gene TRBV28 combines with J gene TRBJ1-3, with D tentatively TRBD1 (5 bases). V shed 5 bases and J shed 0 bases, with 14 bases lying between them. The CDR3 sequence is 16 residues long. In germline, CDR1 is MDHEN, CDR2 SYDVKM. The CDR3 bases are TGTGCCAGCAGTCCCCCGGGACCTACCTCTGGAAACACCATATATTTT. Translated, it gives CASSPPGPTSGNTIYF.

The chain carries TRBV7-8 and TRBJ1-6; D unresolved. This CDR3 contains 16 residues. Germline V CDR1 and CDR2: SGHVS, FQNEAQ. The V end was cut by 4 bases, the J end by 7 bases, with 17 bases between. CDR3 residues: CASSSARATGNSPLHF. CDR3 in DNA: TGTGCCAGCAGCTCCGCCCGGGCCACCGGCAATTCACCCCTCCACTTT.

The rearrangement uses TRBV6-1 and TRBJ2-7; 8 bases agree with TRBD1. Germline V gene data show CDR1 as MNHNS and CDR2 as SASEGT. The trim removed 4 bases at V and 1 base at J, leaving 6 bases unmatched. The CDR3 length is 15 residues. As DNA, the CDR3 is TGTGCCAGCAGTGTGACAGGGGTAAGGTCCTACGAGCAGTACTTC. Translated: CASSVTGVRSYEQYF.

This clonotype was found a few times. The V call is TRBV29-1, the J call TRBJ2-3, with D possibly called TRBD1 or TRBD2 (5 bases each). The V gene lost 7 bases and the J gene lost 1 base, with 18 bases spanning the gap. This CDR3 has 15 residues. Germline values: CDR1 SQVTM, CDR2 ANQGSEA. As DNA, the CDR3 is TGCAGCGCAAACCCCAGGGAGTCGGGCACAGATACGCAGTATTTT. It translates to CSANPRESGTDTQYF.

The rearrangement joins TRBV20-1 to TRBJ2-3; TRBD2 matches at 8 bases. The length of the CDR3 is 14 residues. The germline CDR1 and CDR2 sequences are DFQATT and SNEGSKA (reference sequence). V dropped 2 bases and J dropped 4; count of bases not matched to a gene: 5. The DNA of the CDR3 is TGCAGTGCTAGAAAACGGGGGGGCCCAGATACGCAGTATTTT. Protein sequence: CSARKRGGPDTQYF.

J is TRBJ2-7 and V is TRBV5-1; D might be TRBD1 (6 bases). Germline CDR1 SGHRS, CDR2 YFSETQ. The CDR3 runs 14 residues. Trimming stripped 3 bases from V and 2 bases from J, with 12 bases between. Written as DNA, the CDR3 is TGCGCCAGCAGCTCAGCCGGGACAACCTACGAGCAGTACTTC. This codes for CASSSAGTTYEQYF.

This clonotype was found a few times. J is TRBJ2-5 and V is TRBV20-1; 7 bases map to TRBD1. In germline, CDR1 is DFQATT, CDR2 SNEGSKA (reference sequence). This CDR3 is built from 15 residues. The ends lost 0 bases at V and 4 bases at J; junction bases unmatched: 8. This CDR3 reads CSARDHRGRGETQYF. The CDR3 DNA reads as TGCAGTGCTAGAGATCACAGGGGTAGGGGAGAGACCCAGTACTTC.

This clonotype turned up a few times. The CDR3, as DNA: TGTGCCAGCAGCTTTGACCCTCTAGCGGGGAGATCCTACGAGCAGTACTTC. Its protein is CASSFDPLAGRSYEQYF. The rearrangement joins TRBV7-2 to TRBJ2-7; 9 nucleotides match TRBD2. Germline CDR1 SGHTA, CDR2 FQGNSA. The CDR3 is 17 residues long. The V and J ends lost 3 bases and 1 base, in that order; junction bases with no gene match: 10.

The sample holds one count of this clonotype. The chain recombines TRBV18 with TRBJ1-6; 12 bases are shared with TRBD1. Germline lookup yields CDR1 KGHSH and CDR2 LQKENI. The CDR3 consists of 15 residues. With V trimmed by 3 bases and J by 10 bases, 4 bases remained unmatched. CDR3 sequence: CASSPGQGAGSPLHF. The CDR3 nucleotides are TGTGCCAGCTCACCGGGACAGGGGGCAGGATCACCCCTCCACTTT.

This sequence joins TRBV4-2 and TRBJ1-6; D uncertain. V lost 8 bases to trimming and J lost 12 bases, with 14 bases between them. Germline CDR1 is LGHNA and CDR2 is YNFKEQ. The CDR3 spans 12 residues. CDR3 DNA: TGTGCCAGCCAACAAGGGCGCGAACCCCTCCACTTT. It specifies CASQQGREPLHF.